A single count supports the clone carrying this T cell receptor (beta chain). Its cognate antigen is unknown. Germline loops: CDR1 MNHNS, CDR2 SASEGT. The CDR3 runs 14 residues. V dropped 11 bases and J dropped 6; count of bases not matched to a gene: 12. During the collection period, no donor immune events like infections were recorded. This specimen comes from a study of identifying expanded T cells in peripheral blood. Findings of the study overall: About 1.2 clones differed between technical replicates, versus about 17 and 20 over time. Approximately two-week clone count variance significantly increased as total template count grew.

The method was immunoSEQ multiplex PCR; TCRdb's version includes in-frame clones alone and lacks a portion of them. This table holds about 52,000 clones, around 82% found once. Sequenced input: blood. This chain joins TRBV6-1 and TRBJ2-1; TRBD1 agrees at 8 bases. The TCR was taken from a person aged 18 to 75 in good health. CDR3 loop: CAVPRGLTRNEQFF. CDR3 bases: TGTGCCGTCCCCAGGGGGCTAACTCGCAATGAGCAGTTCTTC.